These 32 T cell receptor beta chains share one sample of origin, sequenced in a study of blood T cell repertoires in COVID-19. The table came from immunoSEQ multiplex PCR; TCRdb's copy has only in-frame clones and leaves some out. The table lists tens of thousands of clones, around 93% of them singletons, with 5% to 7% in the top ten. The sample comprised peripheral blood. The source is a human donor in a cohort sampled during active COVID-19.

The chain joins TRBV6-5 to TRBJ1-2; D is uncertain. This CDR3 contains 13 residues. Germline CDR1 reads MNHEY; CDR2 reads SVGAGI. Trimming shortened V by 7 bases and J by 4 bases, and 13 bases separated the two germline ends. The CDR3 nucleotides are TGTGCCAGCACATCAGGAGGCACCTATGGCTACACCTTC. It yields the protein CASTSGGTYGYTF.

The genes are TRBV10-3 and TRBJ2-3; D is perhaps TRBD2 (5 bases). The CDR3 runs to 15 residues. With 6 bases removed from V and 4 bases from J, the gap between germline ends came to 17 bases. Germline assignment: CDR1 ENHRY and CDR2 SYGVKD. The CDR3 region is CAISHAYGVADTQYF. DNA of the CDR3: TGTGCCATCAGCCACGCCTACGGGGTAGCAGATACGCAGTATTTT.

The CDR3 is CASSLVFGQNQETQYF. The CDR3 coding sequence is TGTGCCAGCAGCTTAGTATTCGGACAGAACCAAGAGACCCAGTACTTC. The chain uses TRBV7-2 and TRBJ2-5; a weak D match, TRBD1 (6 bases). Germline CDR1 SGHTA, CDR2 FQGNSA. The germline V and J ends were trimmed by 1 base and 0 bases, with 12 bases remaining between them. The CDR3 spans 16 residues.

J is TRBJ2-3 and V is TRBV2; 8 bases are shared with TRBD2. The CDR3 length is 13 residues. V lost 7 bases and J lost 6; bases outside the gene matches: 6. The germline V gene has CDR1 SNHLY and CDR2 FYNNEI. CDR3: CASNGRGGDTQYF. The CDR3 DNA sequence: TGTGCCAGCAACGGGCGCGGGGGGGATACGCAGTATTTT.

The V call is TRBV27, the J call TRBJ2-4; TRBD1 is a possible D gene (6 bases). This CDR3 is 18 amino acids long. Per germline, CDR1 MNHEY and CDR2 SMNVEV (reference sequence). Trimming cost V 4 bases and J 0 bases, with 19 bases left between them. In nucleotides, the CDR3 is TGTGCCAGCAGTTCCCCATTAAGAGACAGGCTAGCCAAAAACATTCAGTACTTC. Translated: CASSSPLRDRLAKNIQYF.

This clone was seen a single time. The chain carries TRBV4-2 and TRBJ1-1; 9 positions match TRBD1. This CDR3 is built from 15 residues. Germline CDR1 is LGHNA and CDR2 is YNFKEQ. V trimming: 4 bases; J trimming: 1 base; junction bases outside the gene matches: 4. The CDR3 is CASSRQTGGNTEAFF. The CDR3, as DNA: TGTGCCAGCAGCCGCCAGACAGGGGGGAACACTGAAGCTTTCTTT.

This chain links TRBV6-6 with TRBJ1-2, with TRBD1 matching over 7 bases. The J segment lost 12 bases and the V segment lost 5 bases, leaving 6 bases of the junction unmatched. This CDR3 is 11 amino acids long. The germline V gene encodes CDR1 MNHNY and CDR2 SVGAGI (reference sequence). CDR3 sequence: CASSQPGGHTF. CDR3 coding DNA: TGTGCCAGCAGTCAGCCAGGGGGACACACCTTC.

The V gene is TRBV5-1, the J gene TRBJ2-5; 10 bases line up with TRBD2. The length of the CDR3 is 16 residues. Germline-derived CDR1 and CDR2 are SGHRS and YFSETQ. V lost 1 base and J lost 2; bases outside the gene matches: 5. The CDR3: CASSLLAAGGQETQYF. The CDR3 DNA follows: TGCGCCAGCAGCTTGCTCGCAGCGGGGGGGCAAGAGACCCAGTACTTC.

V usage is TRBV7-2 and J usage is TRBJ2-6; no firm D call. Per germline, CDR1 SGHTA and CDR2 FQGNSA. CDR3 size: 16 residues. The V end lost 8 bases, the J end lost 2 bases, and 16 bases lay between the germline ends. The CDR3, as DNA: TGTGCCAGCGCCAACCCGCGGTTCCCTGGGGCCAACGTCCTGACTTTC. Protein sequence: CASANPRFPGANVLTF.

The CDR3 spells CASSWLAGASETQYF. Written as DNA, the CDR3 is TGTGCCAGCAGCTGGCTAGCGGGAGCGTCAGAGACCCAGTACTTC. The rearrangement joins TRBV7-2 to TRBJ2-5, with TRBD2 matching over 10 bases. V trimming: 4 bases; J trimming: 4 bases; junction bases outside the gene matches: 6. This CDR3 has 15 residues. The V gene's germline CDR1 is SGHTA and CDR2 FQGNSA.

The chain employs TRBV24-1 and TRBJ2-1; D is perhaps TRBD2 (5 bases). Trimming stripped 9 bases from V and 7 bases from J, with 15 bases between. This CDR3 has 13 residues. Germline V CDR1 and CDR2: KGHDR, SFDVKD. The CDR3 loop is CATAAELGNEQFF. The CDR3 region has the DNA TGTGCCACCGCAGCGGAGCTGGGGAATGAGCAGTTCTTC.

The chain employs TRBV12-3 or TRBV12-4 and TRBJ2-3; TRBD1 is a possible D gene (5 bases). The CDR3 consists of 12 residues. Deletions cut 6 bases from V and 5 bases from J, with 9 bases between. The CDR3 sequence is CASSTQGDTQYF. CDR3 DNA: TGTGCCAGCAGCACTCAGGGAGATACGCAGTATTTT.

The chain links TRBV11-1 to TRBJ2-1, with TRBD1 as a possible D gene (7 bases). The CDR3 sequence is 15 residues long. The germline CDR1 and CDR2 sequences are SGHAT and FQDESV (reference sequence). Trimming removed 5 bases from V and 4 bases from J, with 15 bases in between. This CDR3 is CASSPRRGHYNEQFF. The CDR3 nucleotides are TGTGCCAGCAGCCCTCGGAGGGGGCATTACAATGAGCAGTTCTTC.

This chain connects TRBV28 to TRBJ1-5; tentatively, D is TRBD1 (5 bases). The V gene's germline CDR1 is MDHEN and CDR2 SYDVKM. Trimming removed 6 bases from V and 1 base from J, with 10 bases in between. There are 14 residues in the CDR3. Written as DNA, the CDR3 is TGTGCCAGCAGAATGACAGAAAGCAATCAGCCCCAGCATTTT. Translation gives CASRMTESNQPQHF. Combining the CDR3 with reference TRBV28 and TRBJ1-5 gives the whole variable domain DVKVTQSSRYLVKRTGEKVFLECVQDMDHENMFWYRQDPGLGLRLIYFSYDVKMKEKGDIPEGYSVSREKKERFSLILESASTNQTSMYLCASRMTESNQPQHFGDGTRLSIL.

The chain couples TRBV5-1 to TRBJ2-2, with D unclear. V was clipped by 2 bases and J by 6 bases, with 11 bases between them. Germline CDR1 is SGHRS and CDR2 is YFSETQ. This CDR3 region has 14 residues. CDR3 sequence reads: CASSFLYQAGELFF. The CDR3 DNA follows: TGCGCCAGCAGCTTTTTGTACCAGGCCGGGGAGCTGTTTTTT.

The CDR3 region is CAISDGLSNTIYF. The DNA for the CDR3 is TGTGCCATCAGCGATGGGCTTAGTAACACCATATATTTT. J is TRBJ1-3 and V is TRBV10-3; no clear D. V was trimmed by 6 bases and J by 7 bases, leaving 13 bases between them. The CDR3 is 13 amino acids. Germline values: CDR1 ENHRY, CDR2 SYGVKD.

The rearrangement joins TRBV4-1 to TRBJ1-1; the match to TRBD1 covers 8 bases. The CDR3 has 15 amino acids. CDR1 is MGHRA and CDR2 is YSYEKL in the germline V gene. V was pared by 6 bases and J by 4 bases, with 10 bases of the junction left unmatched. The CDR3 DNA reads TGCGCCAGCAGTCACTCGACAGGGGTGTTCACTGAAGCTTTCTTT. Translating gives CASSHSTGVFTEAFF.

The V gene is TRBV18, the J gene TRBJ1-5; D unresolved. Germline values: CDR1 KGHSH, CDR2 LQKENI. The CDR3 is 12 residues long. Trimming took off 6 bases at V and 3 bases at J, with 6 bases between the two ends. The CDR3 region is CASSVYNQPQHF. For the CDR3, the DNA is TGTGCCAGCTCCGTATACAATCAGCCCCAGCATTTT.

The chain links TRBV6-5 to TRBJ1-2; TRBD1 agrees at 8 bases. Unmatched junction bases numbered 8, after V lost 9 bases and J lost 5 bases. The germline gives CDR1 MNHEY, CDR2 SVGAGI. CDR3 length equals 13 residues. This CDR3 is CARGGQGKYGYTF. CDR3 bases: TGTGCCAGGGGCGGACAGGGAAAATATGGCTACACCTTC.

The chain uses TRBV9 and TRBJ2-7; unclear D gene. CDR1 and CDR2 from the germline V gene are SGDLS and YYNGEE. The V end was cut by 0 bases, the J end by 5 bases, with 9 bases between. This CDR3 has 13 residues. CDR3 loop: CASSVGPGDEQYV. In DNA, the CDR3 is TGTGCCAGCAGCGTAGGTCCCGGAGACGAGCAGTACGTC.

CDR3 protein: CATSEGTISTGELFF. The CDR3 nucleotides read TGTGCCACCTCCGAGGGGACTATCTCCACCGGGGAGCTGTTTTTT. The gene calls are TRBV27 and TRBJ2-2; 7 nucleotides agree with TRBD2. J lost 4 bases, V lost 10 bases, and 12 bases had no gene match. This CDR3 region has 15 residues. Germline values: CDR1 MNHEY, CDR2 SMNVEV (reference sequence).

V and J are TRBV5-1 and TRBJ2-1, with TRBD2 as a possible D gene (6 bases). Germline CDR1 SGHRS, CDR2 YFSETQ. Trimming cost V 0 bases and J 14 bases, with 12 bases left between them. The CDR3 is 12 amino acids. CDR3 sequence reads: CASSLDGREEFF. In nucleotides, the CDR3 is TGCGCCAGCAGCTTGGACGGCAGGGAGGAGTTCTTC. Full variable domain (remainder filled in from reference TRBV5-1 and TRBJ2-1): KAGVTQTPRYLIKTRGQQVTLSCSPISGHRSVSWYQQTPGQGLQFLFEYFSETQRNKGNFPGRFSGRQFSNSRSEMNVSTLELGDSALYLCASSLDGREEFFGPGTRLTVL.

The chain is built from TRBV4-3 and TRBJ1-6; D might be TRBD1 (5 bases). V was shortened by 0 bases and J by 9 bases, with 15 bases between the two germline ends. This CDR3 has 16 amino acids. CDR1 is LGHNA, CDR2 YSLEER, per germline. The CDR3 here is CASSQDLSREGSPLHF. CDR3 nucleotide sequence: TGCGCCAGCAGCCAAGATCTCTCCAGGGAAGGTTCACCCCTCCACTTT.

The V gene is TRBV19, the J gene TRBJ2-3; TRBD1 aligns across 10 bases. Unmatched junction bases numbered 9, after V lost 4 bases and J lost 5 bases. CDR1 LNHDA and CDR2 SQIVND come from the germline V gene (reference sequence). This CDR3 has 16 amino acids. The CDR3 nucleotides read TGTGCCAGTAGTACGACCGGGACAGGGGTTGGAGATACGCAGTATTTT. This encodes CASSTTGTGVGDTQYF.

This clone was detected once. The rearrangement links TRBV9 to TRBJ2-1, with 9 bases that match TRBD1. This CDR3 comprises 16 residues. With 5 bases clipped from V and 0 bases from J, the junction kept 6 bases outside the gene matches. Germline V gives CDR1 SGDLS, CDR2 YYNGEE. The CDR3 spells CASRGTGKSSYNEQFF. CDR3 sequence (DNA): TGTGCCAGCAGGGGGACAGGGAAGAGCTCCTACAATGAGCAGTTCTTC.

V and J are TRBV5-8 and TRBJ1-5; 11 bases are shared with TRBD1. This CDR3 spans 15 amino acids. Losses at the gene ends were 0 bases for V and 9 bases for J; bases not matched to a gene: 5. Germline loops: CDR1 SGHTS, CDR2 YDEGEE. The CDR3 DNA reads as TGTGCCAGCAGCTTGGAGGGACAGGGGGAACGGCCCCAGCATTTT. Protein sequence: CASSLEGQGERPQHF.

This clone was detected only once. CDR3 nucleotide sequence: TGTGCCAGTAGTCCTCTACCTATCCTAACCAATGAGCAGTTCTTC. Its translation: CASSPLPILTNEQFF. The chain uses TRBV19 and TRBJ2-1; D call uncertain. This CDR3 has 15 residues. V was trimmed by 5 bases and J by 6 bases, leaving 17 bases between them. Germline CDR1 reads LNHDA; CDR2 reads SQIVND (reference sequence).

The CDR3 region is CASSQQTGGKNIQYF. The CDR3 region has the DNA TGTGCCAGCAGCCAACAGACAGGGGGCAAAAACATTCAGTACTTC. V is TRBV11-2 and J is TRBJ2-4; 9 bases line up with TRBD1. Germline trimming cut 5 bases from V and 3 bases from J; bases unmatched to any gene: 5. The V gene's germline CDR1 is SGHAT and CDR2 FQNNGV. This CDR3 has 15 residues.

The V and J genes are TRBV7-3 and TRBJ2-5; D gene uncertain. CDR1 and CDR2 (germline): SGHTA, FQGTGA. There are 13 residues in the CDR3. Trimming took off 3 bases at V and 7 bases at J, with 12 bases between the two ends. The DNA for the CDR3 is TGTGCCAGCAGCTTGGGTCTAGACGGGACCCAGTACTTC. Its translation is CASSLGLDGTQYF.

The DNA of the CDR3 is TGTGCCAGCAGCCAGGGACTACAGGGCACAGATACGCAGTATTTT. This codes for CASSQGLQGTDTQYF. The chain is built from TRBV7-2 and TRBJ2-3, with TRBD2 matching over 7 bases. Germline lookup yields CDR1 SGHTA and CDR2 FQGNSA. J lost 1 base, V lost 5 bases, and 6 bases had no gene match. The CDR3 sequence is 15 residues long.

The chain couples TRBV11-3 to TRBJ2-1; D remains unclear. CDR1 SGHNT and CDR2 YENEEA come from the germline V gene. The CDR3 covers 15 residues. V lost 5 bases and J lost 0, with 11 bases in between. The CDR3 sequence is CASSLGGASYNEQFF. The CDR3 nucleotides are TGTGCCAGCAGCCTAGGCGGAGCCTCCTACAATGAGCAGTTCTTC.

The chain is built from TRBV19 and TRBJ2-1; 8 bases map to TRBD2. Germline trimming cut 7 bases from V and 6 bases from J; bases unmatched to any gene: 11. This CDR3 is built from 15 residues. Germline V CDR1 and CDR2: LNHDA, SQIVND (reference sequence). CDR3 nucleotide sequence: TGTGCCAGTACCGAGACCAGCGGGGGTTTCAATGAGCAGTTCTTC. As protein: CASTETSGGFNEQFF.